These T cell receptor beta chains were read from a single sample in a study of tumor and adjacent non-tumor tissue in lung cancer. TCRdb used MiXCR to reprocess the multiplex PCR reads, holding one entry per CDR3 protein. The repertoire holds about 79,000 distinct CDR3 sequences, with around 70% as singletons. Sequencing was done on a sample of lung tumor tissue. The origin of the receptors is a woman aged 35 to 49 with non-small cell lung cancer. Both conserved end residues are part of each CDR3. A D gene is named only where the DNA matches it firmly. Only part of the rows carry a size: once, few, many, or a class if the clone is expanded.

v_call	d_call	j_call	clone_size	cdr3_nt	cdr3_aa
TRBV20-1	TRBD2	TRBJ2-7	-	TGCAGTGCTAGTGGATCCGGGATTAGCGGGGGGTACGAGCAGTACTTC	CSASGSGISGGYEQYF
TRBV6-6	-	TRBJ2-7	-	TGTGTCAGTAGCACTTACTACGAGCAGTACTTC	CVSSTYYEQYF
TRBV6-5	TRBD2	TRBJ2-5	-	TGTATCAGCAGTCAAAGCGGGAGGTCAGGGGAGACCCAGTACTTC	CISSQSGRSGETQYF
TRBV20-1	TRBD2	TRBJ2-5	-	TGCAGTGCTGACACCGGGACTAACGGGGACCAAGAGACCCAGTATTTC	CSADTGTNGDQETQYF
TRBV20-1	-	TRBJ1-2	-	TGCAGTGCTACAGTACCTCGCGGGCCTGGCTGCACCTTC	CSATVPRGPGCTF
TRBV4-2	-	TRBJ2-6	many	TGTGCCAGCAGCCAAGGCGAGGTGGGTCGCTCTGGGGCCAACGTCCTGACTTTC	CASSQGEVGRSGANVLTF
TRBV29-1	TRBD1	TRBJ2-2	-	TGCAGCGATCGGGTACAGGGGGATGCCAGGGAGCTGTTTTTT	CSDRVQGDARELFF
TRBV6-1	-	TRBJ2-3	once	TGTGCCGGCAGTGAAGCACCTGGTGACAATCAGCCCCAGTATTTT	CAGSEAPGDNQPQYF
TRBV6-5	TRBD1	TRBJ2-2	-	TGTACCAGCAGCTATAGAACACCAGGGGGGCTGTTTTTT	CTSSYRTPGGLFF
TRBV12-3/TRBV12-4	-	TRBJ1-4	-	TGTGCTAGCAATCACGGACAGAAAAGTAATGAAAAACTGTTTTTT	CASNHGQKSNEKLFF